Each of the 16 T cell receptor beta chains below was sequenced from the same sample in a study of Ad26.COV2.S vaccination and SARS-CoV-2 variants. The treatment denotes: around 19 received Ad26.COV2.S at low or high dose, single or two shots; about five received placebo; per-sample allocation not given. On day 63 after the first injection, vaccine and placebo recipients gave samples. Clones were read by immunoSEQ multiplex PCR, and TCRdb kept only the in-frame ones, dropping some. The sample carries roughly 410,000 clones, approximately 83% recorded once. The sequencing used peripheral blood, collected in a trial of Ad26.COV2.S vaccine versus placebo. Receptors originate from a person aged 18-65 years who received the Ad26.COV2.S COVID-19 vaccine or a placebo.

For the CDR3, the DNA is TGTGCCTACGCTGGGGGACATAGTGGAAACACCATATATTTT. Its protein is CAYAGGHSGNTIYF. V usage is TRBV30 and J usage is TRBJ1-3; D perhaps matches TRBD1 (6 bases). The CDR3 runs to 14 residues. The germline V gene encodes CDR1 GTSNPN and CDR2 SVGIG (reference sequence). Trimming pared 7 bases from V and 3 bases from J, leaving 16 bases between. Together with reference TRBV30 and TRBJ1-3, the CDR3 gives the full variable domain: SQTIHQWPATLVQPVGSPLSLECTVEGTSNPNLYWYRQAAGRGLQLLFYSVGIGQISSEVPQNLSASRPQDRQFILSSKKLLLSDSGFYLCAYAGGHSGNTIYFGEGSWLTVV.

V gene TRBV10-2 combines with J gene TRBJ1-5; possibly TRBD1 for D (5 bases). This CDR3 is built from 15 residues. Germline V gives CDR1 WSHSY, CDR2 SAAADI. Trimming took 3 bases from V and 7 from J, leaving 16 bases between them. In nucleotides, the CDR3 is TGCGCCAGCAGTGACCCTGGTGGGGGAACGCAGCCCCAGCATTTT. Amino acid sequence: CASSDPGGGTQPQHF.

The chain couples TRBV11-2 to TRBJ2-5; D gene unclear. There are 14 residues in the CDR3. Deletions cut 4 bases from V and 7 bases from J, with 16 bases between. CDR1 is SGHAT and CDR2 is FQNNGV in the germline V gene. DNA of the CDR3: TGTGCCAGCAGCTCCGTCGAAGCCCTAACGACCCAGTACTTC. Translated: CASSSVEALTTQYF.

DNA of the CDR3: TGTGCCAGCAGCCACCGGGGGGACCCTTCCCGTGGAGAGACCCAGTACTTC. Translated, it gives CASSHRGDPSRGETQYF. V usage is TRBV4-2 and J usage is TRBJ2-5, with 7 bases aligning to TRBD2. CDR3 length equals 17 residues. The V and J ends lost 3 bases and 4 bases, in that order; junction bases with no gene match: 14. The germline CDR1 and CDR2 sequences are LGHNA and YNFKEQ.

V and J are TRBV18 and TRBJ2-7; D tentatively reads TRBD1 or TRBD2 (5 bases each). Germline V CDR1 and CDR2: KGHSH, LQKENI. The CDR3 has 16 residues. V was trimmed by 4 bases and J by 2 bases, leaving 18 bases between them. The CDR3 loop reads CASSLRTGTGAYEQYF. The CDR3 coding sequence is TGTGCCAGCTCACTAAGGACCGGGACCGGAGCCTACGAGCAGTACTTC. The entire variable domain, with the rest obtained from reference TRBV18 and TRBJ2-7, is as follows: NAGVMQNPRHLVRRRGQEARLRCSPMKGHSHVYWYRQLPEEGLKFMVYLQKENIIDESGMPKERFSAEFPKEGPSILRIQQVVRGDSAAYFCASSLRTGTGAYEQYFGPGTRLTVT.

This chain uses TRBV7-9 with TRBJ1-1; D possibly corresponds to TRBD1 (5 bases). Trimming shortened V by 0 bases and J by 4 bases, and 12 bases separated the two germline ends. From germline, CDR1 is SEHNR and CDR2 FQNEAQ (reference sequence). The CDR3 consists of 15 residues. The chain's CDR3 is CASSLASREGTEAFF. CDR3 DNA sequence: TGTGCCAGCAGCTTAGCGAGCAGGGAGGGCACTGAAGCTTTCTTT.

The chain is built from TRBV27 and TRBJ2-1, with D unclear. This CDR3 comprises 12 residues. The germline V gene has CDR1 MNHEY and CDR2 SMNVEV (reference sequence). With 9 bases removed from V and 8 bases from J, the gap between germline ends came to 14 bases. CDR3 in amino acids: CASSTIPYEQFF. CDR3 nucleotides: TGTGCCAGTTCTACAATCCCCTATGAGCAGTTCTTC.

V gene TRBV18 combines with J gene TRBJ2-7; 11 bases agree with TRBD2. The CDR3 sequence is 16 residues long. From germline, CDR1 is KGHSH and CDR2 LQKENI. Trimming removed 6 bases from V and 2 bases from J; junction bases left unmatched: 9. The CDR3, as DNA: TGTGCCAGCTCCCCCAGGGGACTAGCGGCGACCTACGAGCAGTACTTC. Its translation: CASSPRGLAATYEQYF.

This clone was found once. The chain joins TRBV18 to TRBJ2-7; 9 bases line up with TRBD2. The germline V gene encodes CDR1 KGHSH and CDR2 LQKENI. The CDR3 sequence is 17 residues long. The V and J ends lost 0 bases and 3 bases, in that order; junction bases with no gene match: 9. CDR3 nucleotides: TGTGCCAGCTCACCACCGGGTAGGCTAGCGGGGCTCTACGAGCAGTACTTC. Its translation: CASSPPGRLAGLYEQYF.

The chain combines TRBV10-1 with TRBJ2-7; no definite D call. The CDR3 contains 12 residues. V was pared by 3 bases and J by 6 bases, with 9 bases between. Germline V lookup: CDR1 WNHNN, CDR2 SYGVQD (reference sequence). The CDR3 here is CASSDSPREQYF. DNA for the CDR3: TGCGCCAGCAGTGATTCTCCCCGCGAGCAGTACTTC.

The chain couples TRBV4-1 to TRBJ2-7; 9 positions agree with TRBD1. The CDR3 length is 15 residues. Germline CDR1 and CDR2: MGHRA and YSYEKL. V was pared by 1 base and J by 2 bases, with 3 bases of the junction left unmatched. CDR3 loop: CASSQGQGGTYEQYF. DNA for the CDR3: TGCGCCAGCAGCCAAGGACAGGGGGGCACCTACGAGCAGTACTTC.

The genes are TRBV5-1 and TRBJ1-1; weak D call: TRBD1 (5 bases). Germline-derived CDR1 and CDR2 are SGHRS and YFSETQ. The germline V and J ends were trimmed by 4 bases and 0 bases, with 10 bases remaining between them. CDR3 length equals 14 residues. CDR3 nucleotide sequence: TGCGCCAGCAGCGACCAGGGAATGAACACTGAAGCTTTCTTT. Its translation: CASSDQGMNTEAFF.

The gene calls are TRBV4-1 and TRBJ1-2; weak D call: TRBD1 (6 bases). The CDR3 loop spans 11 amino acids. V was pared by 1 base and J by 14 bases, with 11 bases between. Germline assignment: CDR1 MGHRA and CDR2 YSYEKL. The chain's CDR3 is CASSQGGGPTF. The CDR3 DNA is TGCGCCAGCAGCCAAGGGGGGGGCCCAACCTTC.

The rearrangement uses TRBV5-1 and TRBJ2-7; no reliable D call. The CDR3 contains 13 residues. The V gene lost 3 bases and the J gene lost 3 bases, with 10 bases spanning the gap. Germline CDR1 reads SGHRS; CDR2 reads YFSETQ. The DNA of the CDR3 is TGCGCCAGCAGCTCCCCACCCAACTACGAGCAGTACTTC. Translating gives CASSSPPNYEQYF.

The CDR3 DNA is TGTGCCAGCAGCTTGGAACTAGCGGGAGTTAGGTTCTTC. Protein sequence: CASSLELAGVRFF. The chain is built from TRBV5-4 and TRBJ2-1, with TRBD2 matching 11 bases. The CDR3 sequence is 13 residues long. Germline assignment: CDR1 SGHNT and CDR2 YYREEE (reference sequence). Trimming removed 0 bases from V and 15 bases from J; junction bases left unmatched: 5.

This chain connects TRBV6-7 to TRBJ1-1; possible D gene TRBD1, 5 bases. TRBV6-7 is an ORF; its function is uncertain. The germline V and J ends were trimmed by 9 bases and 3 bases, with 11 bases remaining between them. The CDR3 is 12 amino acids. The CDR3 loop is CARNSGYTEAFF. DNA for the CDR3: TGTGCCAGAAATTCAGGGTACACTGAAGCTTTCTTT.